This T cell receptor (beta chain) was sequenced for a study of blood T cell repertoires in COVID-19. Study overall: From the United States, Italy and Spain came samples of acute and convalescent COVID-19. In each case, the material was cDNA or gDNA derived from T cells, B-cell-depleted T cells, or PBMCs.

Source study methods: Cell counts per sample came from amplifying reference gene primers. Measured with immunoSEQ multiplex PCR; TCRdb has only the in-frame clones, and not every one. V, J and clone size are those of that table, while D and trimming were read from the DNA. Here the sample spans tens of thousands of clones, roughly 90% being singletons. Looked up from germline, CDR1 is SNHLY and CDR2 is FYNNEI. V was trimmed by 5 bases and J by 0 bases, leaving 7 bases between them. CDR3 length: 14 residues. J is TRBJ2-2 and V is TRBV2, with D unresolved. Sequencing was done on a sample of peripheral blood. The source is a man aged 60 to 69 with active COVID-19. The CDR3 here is CASSLLANTGELFF. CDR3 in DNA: TGTGCCAGCAGTCTCCTAGCGAACACCGGGGAGCTGTTTTTT.